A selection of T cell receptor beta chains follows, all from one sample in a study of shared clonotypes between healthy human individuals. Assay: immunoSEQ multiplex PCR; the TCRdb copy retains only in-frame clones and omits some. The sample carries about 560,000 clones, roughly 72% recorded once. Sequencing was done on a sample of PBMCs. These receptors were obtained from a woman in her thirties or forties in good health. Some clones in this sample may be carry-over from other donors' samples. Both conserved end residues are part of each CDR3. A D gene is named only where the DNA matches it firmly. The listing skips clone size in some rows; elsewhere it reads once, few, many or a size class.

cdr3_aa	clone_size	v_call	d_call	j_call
CATSRGGQMNTEAFF	.	TRBV15	.	TRBJ1-1
CASHRGLAKNIQYF	.	TRBV5-6	TRBD1	TRBJ2-4
CASSFPSAGPPDEQYF	.	TRBV28	.	TRBJ2-7
CASSRSRTAGGETQYF	.	TRBV7-2	.	TRBJ2-5
CASRSSSGSYEQYF	.	TRBV27	TRBD2	TRBJ2-7
CSVEGQDGQPQHF	few	TRBV29-1	.	TRBJ1-5
CASSPNRDRKTAYTF	.	TRBV5-1	TRBD1	TRBJ1-2
CASSFGQGRGYEQYF	.	TRBV5-1	TRBD1	TRBJ2-7
CASSSRDEGLGNTIYF	.	TRBV7-6	.	TRBJ1-3
CASSWLTGGLYEQYF	.	TRBV7-2	TRBD1	TRBJ2-7
CASSQQGEQYF	few	TRBV4-1	.	.
CASSVGGSLSYEQYF	many	TRBV9	.	TRBJ2-7
CASSGTVNTEAFF	few	TRBV5-6	TRBD1	TRBJ1-1
CASSPVTSNEQFF	once	TRBV18	.	TRBJ2-1
CASSLDAGQGIYEQYF	.	TRBV11-3	TRBD1	TRBJ2-7
CASTQGPIPDQPQHF	.	TRBV6-1	.	TRBJ1-5
CASSEGDRDYGYTF	.	TRBV7-9	TRBD1	TRBJ1-2
CASSSNTGELFF	.	TRBV5-1	.	TRBJ2-2
CASRQAGTVAGGELFF	once	TRBV28	.	TRBJ2-2
CASSPSGNEKLFF	.	TRBV18	.	TRBJ1-4
CASTQGGTGELFF	.	TRBV5-4	.	TRBJ2-2
CASSVQGRHEQYF	once	TRBV5-6	.	TRBJ2-7
CASSRSSTDTQYF	.	TRBV6-4	.	TRBJ2-3
CASSYSGISGANVLTF	many	TRBV28	.	TRBJ2-6
CASSLAAVLTLTDTQYF	.	TRBV27	.	TRBJ2-3
CASSPGQGGNSPLHF	.	TRBV2	TRBD1	TRBJ1-6
CASSYQGLNPEAFF	.	TRBV6-6	.	TRBJ1-1
CASSPIAADGTDTQYF	.	TRBV28	.	TRBJ2-3
CASSLVALPNYEQYF	once	TRBV5-5	.	TRBJ2-7
CASRGAGADYGYTF	.	TRBV6-5	.	TRBJ1-2
CASSVGTDNEQFF	.	TRBV7-6	TRBD1	TRBJ2-1
CASSQGAGGEQYF	.	TRBV14	.	TRBJ2-7
CASSQGGRALEQYF	.	TRBV4-1	TRBD2	TRBJ2-7
CASSSEIANTGELFF	.	TRBV5-4	.	TRBJ2-2
CASSRLASTDTQYF	once	TRBV7-9	TRBD2	TRBJ2-3
CASKSRTGDTDTQYF	.	TRBV2	TRBD1	TRBJ2-3
CAIGGGLFEAFF	.	TRBV30	.	TRBJ1-1
CASSMARLSTDTQYF	.	TRBV19	.	TRBJ2-3
CASSLVAASTDTQYF	once	TRBV7-3	.	TRBJ2-3
CASSLGQPGRETQYF	.	TRBV27	.	TRBJ2-5
CASSEDRETDGYTF	.	TRBV10-1	TRBD1	TRBJ1-2
CASSVTGADTQYF	once	TRBV9	TRBD1	TRBJ2-3
CAISEDSVTFF	few	TRBV10-3	.	TRBJ1-1
CASSSLRGWFSEQYF	.	TRBV28	.	TRBJ2-7
CASSPTGGGTNEKLFF	.	TRBV28	.	TRBJ1-4
CASRRYLGLAGDNEQFF	.	TRBV28	TRBD2	TRBJ2-1
CASSIVPGGPNEQFF	.	TRBV19	TRBD2	TRBJ2-1
CASSLAGTGHYEQYF	once	TRBV7-8	TRBD1	TRBJ2-7
CASSLNLAGVNEQFF	.	TRBV5-1	TRBD2	TRBJ2-1
CASSQDWQGTVNEQFF	.	TRBV4-3	.	TRBJ2-1
CASSLVPEAYNEQFF	many	TRBV5-6	.	TRBJ2-1
CAWSQGLAGYEQYF	.	TRBV30	TRBD2	.
CASSSYRGTNYEQYF	few	TRBV5-4	TRBD1	TRBJ2-7
CASSLDAGRSEKLFF	.	TRBV5-1	.	TRBJ1-4